The source of this TCR beta chain is a study of T cell responses to AZD1222 COVID-19 vaccine. The table came from immunoSEQ multiplex PCR; TCRdb's copy has only in-frame clones and leaves some out. Of some 150,000 clones listed, about 92% are singletons. V was pared by 4 bases and J by 3 bases, with 12 bases between. Germline CDR1 is MNHEY and CDR2 is SMNVEV (reference sequence). The CDR3 length is 14 residues. Remarks on this clone: What it recognizes is unknown.

General study results and limits: Regions left unmutated in variants are reportedly the target of nearly half of spike-specific TCRs. The CD4 TCRs associated with vaccination extended across spike and predominated at 160-218 and 743-854. Recipients of AZD1222 seropositive at baseline numbered only 5 or 6. There were mostly white British donors and more females than males, and clonal diversity was possibly underestimated.

The sequences come from peripheral blood, collected 28 days after the second AZD1222 dose. This sequence joins TRBV27 and TRBJ1-2; D is undetermined. This clonotype originated in an adult who received the AZD1222 COVID-19 vaccine. This CDR3 reads CASSSLTGHYGYTF. The CDR3 nucleotides read TGTGCCAGCAGTTCCTTAACGGGCCACTATGGCTACACCTTC.